These 29 T cell receptor beta chains were all obtained from the same sample, sequenced in a study of cytomegalovirus exposure and HLA in healthy donors. PCR was performed using 60 Vbeta and 13 Jbeta primers. Sequencing was performed with immunoSEQ multiplex PCR; in TCRdb, only in-frame clones are kept and a portion is missing. The sample holds approximately 220,000 clones; about 70% are singletons and the top ten take less than 2%. Input material: PBMCs. Receptor source: a woman aged 25-40 years in good health and CMV-seronegative.

About this clone itself: The sample contains more than one DNA sequence encoding this CDR3. This chain links TRBV5-4 with TRBJ2-7; 11 nucleotides agree with TRBD1. Unmatched junction bases numbered 3, after V lost 4 bases and J lost 3 bases. The germline gives CDR1 SGHNT, CDR2 YYREEE (reference sequence). The CDR3 extends over 14 amino acids. For the CDR3, the DNA is TGTGCCAGCAGCCCCGGGACAGGGGGCTACGAGCAGTACTTC. As protein: CASSPGTGGYEQYF.

The chain joins TRBV9 to TRBJ2-2; TRBD2 might be the D (6 bases). The V gene's germline CDR1 is SGDLS and CDR2 YYNGEE. CDR3 size: 19 residues. Trimming stripped 2 bases from V and 5 bases from J, with 25 bases between. The CDR3 is CASSVWALVADLGTGELFF. DNA of the CDR3: TGTGCCAGCAGCGTGTGGGCCCTGGTAGCGGATTTGGGGACCGGGGAGCTGTTTTTT.

The J gene is TRBJ1-2, the V gene TRBV11-2; D unclear. The CDR3 contains 13 residues. V was clipped by 5 bases and J by 13 bases, with 20 bases between them. CDR1 is SGHAT, CDR2 FQNNGV, per germline. The CDR3 region is CASSPEPRVSITF. CDR3 DNA: TGTGCCAGCAGCCCAGAACCCCGGGTGTCGATCACCTTC.

The CDR3 is CASSTGQGGEKLFF. The CDR3 DNA sequence: TGTGCCAGCAGCACGGGACAGGGAGGCGAAAAACTGTTTTTT. This chain uses TRBV21-1 with TRBJ1-4; the table gives TRBD1 as D, unverified against the DNA. TRBV21-1 is a listed pseudogene. The CDR3 extends over 14 amino acids.

The chain links TRBV12-5 to TRBJ1-1, with 9 nucleotides matching TRBD1. V trimming: 0 bases; J trimming: 0 bases; junction bases outside the gene matches: 8. CDR1 LGHNT and CDR2 FRNRAP come from the germline V gene. The CDR3 consists of 18 residues. The CDR3 bases are TGTGCTAGTGGTTTGGTATTGGACAGGGGAATTGTGAACACTGAAGCTTTCTTT. Protein: CASGLVLDRGIVNTEAFF.

This chain joins TRBV6-1 and TRBJ2-3; D possibly corresponds to TRBD2 (6 bases). The CDR3 has 13 amino acids. V was shortened by 6 bases and J by 2 bases, with 9 bases between the two germline ends. The germline gives CDR1 MNHNS, CDR2 SASEGT. CDR3 DNA: TGTGCCAGCAGGGGAGGCTCCACAGATACGCAGTATTTT. Translated: CASRGGSTDTQYF.

In its sample, this clone was seen once. V and J are TRBV10-3 and TRBJ2-3; the match to TRBD2 covers 10 bases. CDR3 length equals 15 residues. The germline V gene encodes CDR1 ENHRY and CDR2 SYGVKD. The J segment lost 5 bases and the V segment lost 11 bases, leaving 13 bases of the junction unmatched. The CDR3 nucleotides are TGTGCCTCCAGAAAGCGGGAGGGCCAAGGAGATACGCAGTATTTT. This translates into CASRKREGQGDTQYF.

The gene calls are TRBV5-1 and TRBJ2-7, with 7 bases that match TRBD2. Germline V gene data show CDR1 as SGHRS and CDR2 as YFSETQ. V lost 3 bases, J lost 0 bases, and 9 bases stayed unmatched. CDR3 length: 16 residues. CDR3 region: CASSWGGSYSSYEQYF. The CDR3 DNA is TGCGCCAGCAGCTGGGGGGGTTCTTATAGCTCCTACGAGCAGTACTTC.

This clone occurred a few times. The chain is built from TRBV7-9 and TRBJ1-1; the D gene is possibly TRBD1 (5 bases). The CDR3 sequence is 17 residues long. V was cut by 1 base and J by 11 bases, with 26 bases left in between. Germline-derived CDR1 and CDR2 are SEHNR and FQNEAQ (reference sequence). CDR3: CASSLEGGASLGDAAFF. The CDR3 bases are TGTGCCAGCAGCTTAGAAGGAGGGGCGTCCCTAGGGGATGCGGCTTTCTTT.

V gene TRBV7-2 combines with J gene TRBJ2-1, with D perhaps TRBD1 (5 bases). From germline, CDR1 is SGHTA and CDR2 FQGNSA. V dropped 1 base and J dropped 7 bases, with 8 bases sitting between them. The CDR3 loop spans 13 amino acids. In DNA form, the CDR3 reads TGTGCCAGCAGCTTAGGGGGCGGTAATGAGCAGTTCTTC. Translating it yields CASSLGGGNEQFF.

This chain uses TRBV9 with TRBJ1-3; 10 bases are shared with TRBD1. Trimming at V came to 3 bases and at J to 2 bases, leaving 5 bases not matched to a gene. Germline values: CDR1 SGDLS, CDR2 YYNGEE. The CDR3 loop spans 16 amino acids. CDR3 region: CASSETGGFTGNTIYF. The CDR3 nucleotides are TGTGCCAGCAGCGAGACAGGGGGCTTCACTGGAAACACCATATATTTT. Full variable domain (missing parts from reference TRBV9 and TRBJ1-3): DSGVTQTPKHLITATGQRVTLRCSPRSGDLSVYWYQQSLDQGLQFLIQYYNGEERAKGNILERFSAQQFPDLHSELNLSSLELGDSALYFCASSETGGFTGNTIYFGEGSWLTVV.

V is TRBV19 and J is TRBJ1-3; no clear D. The length of the CDR3 is 13 residues. Per germline, CDR1 LNHDA and CDR2 SQIVND (reference sequence). Between the trimmed V and J ends, which lost 9 bases and 0 bases, there was a span of 9 bases. The CDR3 region has the DNA TGTGCCAGCTCAGGAAGCTCTGGAAACACCATATATTTT. Amino acids: CASSGSSGNTIYF.

V is TRBV9 and J is TRBJ2-1; TRBD2 matches 11 bases. The V segment lost 3 bases and the J segment 9 bases; nucleotides outside the gene matches: 8. The CDR3 loop spans 15 amino acids. Germline V gene lookup returns CDR1 SGDLS and CDR2 YYNGEE. CDR3 bases: TGTGCCAGCAGCGATTTTAGCGGGAGGGCCGGTGAGCAGTTCTTC. This translates into CASSDFSGRAGEQFF.

In DNA, the CDR3 is TGCGCCAGCAACACCGATTTTTCACAGGGGGCGAGGACCGGGGAGCTGTTTTTT. Its translation: CASNTDFSQGARTGELFF. V and J are TRBV23-1 and TRBJ2-2; 9 bases are shared with TRBD1. TRBV23-1 is an ORF for which the function is uncertain. The CDR3 contains 18 residues. After removal of 7 bases from V and 5 bases from J, the junction contained 17 bases not matched to a gene.

The chain couples TRBV19 to TRBJ2-7; a weak D match, TRBD2 (5 bases). CDR3 length equals 16 residues. The germline V gene has CDR1 LNHDA and CDR2 SQIVND (reference sequence). The V end was cut by 3 bases, the J end by 5 bases, with 20 bases between. The CDR3 DNA is TGTGCCAGTAGTATCTCGGGCACCTCCCACGGGAACGAGCAGTACTTC. This gives the protein CASSISGTSHGNEQYF.

J is TRBJ2-5 and V is TRBV7-8; 9 bases are a match to TRBD1. CDR1 SGHVS and CDR2 FQNEAQ come from the germline V gene. V was pared by 4 bases and J by 2 bases, with 5 bases of the junction left unmatched. The CDR3 totals 15 residues. The CDR3 loop reads CASSWDRVTQETQYF. CDR3 DNA sequence: TGTGCCAGCAGCTGGGACAGGGTTACGCAAGAGACCCAGTACTTC.

J is TRBJ1-1 and V is TRBV6-5, with 9 bases fitting TRBD1. V dropped 4 bases and J dropped 5; count of bases not matched to a gene: 8. Germline V gene lookup returns CDR1 MNHEY and CDR2 SVGAGI. The CDR3 consists of 15 residues. CDR3 DNA sequence: TGTGCCAGCAGTTGGGACAGGGAAGTTGGGACTGAAGCTTTCTTT. Translating it yields CASSWDREVGTEAFF.

The J gene is TRBJ2-7, the V gene TRBV4-1; D call uncertain. Germline V gene lookup returns CDR1 MGHRA and CDR2 YSYEKL. The CDR3 is 17 amino acids. Trimming took off 0 bases at V and 2 bases at J, with 17 bases between the two ends. CDR3 in DNA: TGCGCCAGCAGCCAAGACTTACGCATTCCCCGAGCCTACGAGCAGTACTTC. This codes for CASSQDLRIPRAYEQYF.

The CDR3 sequence: CASSPRLGGGYEQYF. The CDR3 bases are TGTGCCAGCAGTCCCCGACTAGGCGGAGGTTACGAGCAGTACTTC. The V gene is TRBV27, the J gene TRBJ2-7, with D tentatively TRBD2 (6 bases). Per the germline V gene, CDR1 is MNHEY and CDR2 is SMNVEV (reference sequence). The CDR3 is made up of 15 amino acids. V was pared by 5 bases and J by 4 bases, with 18 bases between.

In DNA, the CDR3 is TGTGCCAGCAGACCCACGGACATGATCAACGCGCAGTACTTC. Residues: CASRPTDMINAQYF. The rearrangement joins TRBV2 to TRBJ2-7; D is possibly TRBD1 (5 bases). Trimming pared 6 bases from V and 9 bases from J, leaving 21 bases between. This CDR3 is 14 amino acids long. In germline, CDR1 is SNHLY, CDR2 FYNNEI.

This clone was detected once. V is TRBV11-2 and J is TRBJ1-2, with TRBD1 as a possible D gene (5 bases). CDR1 is SGHAT and CDR2 is FQNNGV in the germline V gene. V lost 5 bases to trimming and J lost 7 bases, with 11 bases between them. This CDR3 region has 12 residues. This CDR3 reads CASSPGGFGYTF. The CDR3 coding sequence is TGTGCCAGCAGCCCGGGGGGGTTTGGCTACACCTTC. The full variable domain, its missing parts supplied by reference TRBV11-2 and TRBJ1-2, is EAGVAQSPRYKIIEKRQSVAFWCNPISGHATLYWYQQILGQGPKLLIQFQNNGVVDDSQLPKDRFSAERLKGVDSTLKIQPAKLEDSAVYLCASSPGGFGYTFGSGTRLTVV.

This rearrangement joins TRBV7-2 to TRBJ2-5, with 9 bases aligning to TRBD2. V shed 6 bases and J 4 bases; nucleotides not matched to a gene: 6. The CDR3 runs to 14 residues. CDR1 and CDR2 (germline): SGHTA, FQGNSA. In DNA, the CDR3 is TGTGCCAGCAGACGGGCGGGGGGGAGAGAGACCCAGTACTTC. Its translation: CASRRAGGRETQYF.

This clone has a handful of counts. The gene calls are TRBV28 and TRBJ1-1, with 8 bases identical to TRBD1. The V and J ends lost 6 bases and 1 base, in that order; junction bases with no gene match: 7. The CDR3 covers 15 residues. CDR1 MDHEN and CDR2 SYDVKM come from the germline V gene. Written as DNA, the CDR3 is TGTGCCAGCAGCTCCTGGACAGGGTCGAACACTGAAGCTTTCTTT. This codes for CASSSWTGSNTEAFF. The full variable domain, with the rest looked up from reference TRBV28 and TRBJ1-1, is DVKVTQSSRYLVKRTGEKVFLECVQDMDHENMFWYRQDPGLGLRLIYFSYDVKMKEKGDIPEGYSVSREKKERFSLILESASTNQTSMYLCASSSWTGSNTEAFFGQGTRLTVV.

This rearrangement joins TRBV9 to TRBJ1-1, with TRBD1 as a possible D gene (6 bases). The CDR3 sequence is 12 residues long. The V end was cut by 8 bases, the J end by 3 bases, with 11 bases between. Germline V gives CDR1 SGDLS, CDR2 YYNGEE. As DNA, the CDR3 is TGTGCCAGTTCACAGGGACACACTGAAGCTTTCTTT. It encodes CASSQGHTEAFF.

The rearrangement uses TRBV5-1 and TRBJ2-7; D gene unclear. Looked up from germline, CDR1 is SGHRS and CDR2 is YFSETQ. This CDR3 has 13 residues. V was pared by 5 bases and J by 2 bases, with 11 bases between. The CDR3 region is CASSLLTPYEQYF. Here the CDR3 DNA reads TGCGCCAGCAGTCTCCTAACCCCCTACGAGCAGTACTTC.

The chain links TRBV7-8 to TRBJ1-1; TRBD1 might be the D (5 bases). There are 16 residues in the CDR3. V shed 1 base and J shed 2 bases, with 14 bases lying between them. Per the germline V gene, CDR1 is SGHVS and CDR2 is FQNEAQ. The CDR3 loop is CASSLVLGTFNTEAFF. CDR3 nucleotide sequence: TGTGCCAGCAGCTTAGTGTTGGGGACTTTTAACACTGAAGCTTTCTTT.

This chain joins TRBV18 and TRBJ1-2; TRBD1 matches at 8 bases. Germline V CDR1 and CDR2: KGHSH, LQKENI. V lost 3 bases, J lost 5 bases, and 2 bases stayed unmatched. The CDR3 is 13 residues long. The CDR3 sequence is CASSPQGAYGYTF. In nucleotides, the CDR3 is TGTGCCAGCTCACCCCAGGGGGCGTATGGCTACACCTTC.

This chain uses TRBV29-1 with TRBJ1-2; D remains ambiguous. The CDR3 is 14 residues long. Per the germline V gene, CDR1 is SQVTM and CDR2 is ANQGSEA. V was cut by 7 bases and J by 4 bases, with 19 bases left in between. The CDR3 bases are TGCAGCGCCGGGCCCGGAGGAGGTGGCTATGGCTACACCTTC. Translating gives CSAGPGGGGYGYTF.

This clone appeared a single time. The same CDR3 can be traced to other DNA sequences in this sample. V usage is TRBV30 and J usage is TRBJ1-6; the match to TRBD1 covers 8 bases. CDR3 size: 13 residues. V lost 1 base and J lost 7; bases outside the gene matches: 0. Germline-derived CDR1 and CDR2 are GTSNPN and SVGIG (reference sequence). The CDR3 protein is CAWSGQGNSPLHF. The DNA for the CDR3 is TGTGCCTGGAGTGGACAGGGGAATTCACCCCTCCACTTT.